This entry lists 26 T cell receptor beta chains sequenced from one sample in a study of control samples from healthy donors and cancer patients. TCRdb's copy holds only in-frame clones and misses some; the assay was immunoSEQ multiplex PCR. The repertoire holds about 110,000 clones, with roughly 90% as singletons. Material for sequencing was PBMCs. The receptors originated from a woman in her fifties or sixties with lung cancer.

The chain recombines TRBV29-1 with TRBJ1-1, with TRBD1 as a possible D gene (6 bases). This CDR3 region has 14 residues. With 1 base removed from V and 7 bases from J, the gap between germline ends came to 16 bases. The V gene's germline CDR1 is SQVTM and CDR2 ANQGSEA. The CDR3 region is CSVEGGAVVGEAFF. CDR3 bases: TGCAGCGTTGAAGGGGGGGCGGTGGTTGGTGAAGCTTTCTTT.

The chain joins TRBV6-5 to TRBJ1-5; tentative D call: TRBD1 (6 bases). V was trimmed by 7 bases and J by 7 bases, leaving 20 bases between them. The CDR3 consists of 15 residues. Germline CDR1 MNHEY, CDR2 SVGAGI. This chain's CDR3 is CASNAIWTADQPQHF. The CDR3, as DNA: TGTGCCAGCAATGCCATCTGGACAGCGGACCAGCCCCAGCATTTT.

The CDR3 DNA sequence: TGCAGCGTGCAGGGACAGTCTCTTAGCACAGATACGCAGTATTTT. This gives the protein CSVQGQSLSTDTQYF. The chain has TRBV29-1 and TRBJ2-3, with 7 positions matching TRBD1. CDR1 and CDR2 (germline): SQVTM, ANQGSEA. The CDR3 extends over 15 amino acids. Trimming took 6 bases from V and 0 from J; bases not matched to a gene: 9.

The V gene is TRBV7-3, the J gene TRBJ2-1; 9 nucleotides match TRBD1. CDR3 length: 16 residues. V trimming: 4 bases; J trimming: 4 bases; junction bases outside the gene matches: 8. The V gene's germline CDR1 is SGHTA and CDR2 FQGTGA. In DNA, the CDR3 is TGTGCCAGCAGCTCCACAGGGGGCTCGAGGTACAATGAGCAGTTCTTC. It is translated as CASSSTGGSRYNEQFF.

This clone has just one count. This chain links TRBV15 with TRBJ2-2, with D tentatively TRBD2 (6 bases). V lost 3 bases to trimming and J lost 2 bases, with 13 bases between them. CDR1 and CDR2 from the germline V gene are LNHNV and YYDKDF (reference sequence). The CDR3 has 16 residues. The CDR3, as DNA: TGTGCCACCAGCAGGGGGCGGACTATTAACACCGGGGAGCTGTTTTTT. Residues: CATSRGRTINTGELFF.

This chain links TRBV6-2 or TRBV6-3 with TRBJ1-5; tentatively, D is TRBD1 (6 bases). Germline CDR1 reads MNHEY; CDR2 reads SVGEGT. The CDR3 consists of 13 residues. With 4 bases removed from V and 7 bases from J, the gap between germline ends came to 11 bases. The chain's CDR3 is CASSSGAGQPQHF. The CDR3 DNA sequence: TGTGCCAGCAGTTCAGGGGCTGGACAGCCCCAGCATTTT.

V gene TRBV5-4 combines with J gene TRBJ1-2; TRBD1 is a possible D gene (5 bases). The CDR3 runs to 13 residues. In germline, CDR1 is SGHNT, CDR2 YYREEE (reference sequence). V gave up 4 bases and J gave up 2 bases, with 9 bases separating them. The CDR3 coding sequence is TGTGCCAGCAGCCTGGACAAGAACTATGGCTACACCTTC. This gives the protein CASSLDKNYGYTF.

The rearrangement joins TRBV3-1 (or the pseudogene TRBV3-2) to TRBJ2-5, with D possibly being TRBD2 (6 bases). V was clipped by 1 base and J by 9 bases, with 12 bases between them. From germline, CDR1 is LGHDT and CDR2 YNNKEL (reference sequence). The CDR3 totals 13 residues. CDR3 DNA: TGTGCCAGCAGCCAAGTTGCCAGGGAGGCCCAGTACTTC. It codes for CASSQVAREAQYF.

The V gene is TRBV6-2 or TRBV6-3, the J gene TRBJ1-1, with a possible D match to TRBD1 (5 bases). The CDR3 is 13 residues long. The V gene lost 2 bases and the J gene lost 4 bases, with 8 bases spanning the gap. CDR1 is MNHEY, CDR2 SVGEGT, per germline. This CDR3 is CASSYRRATEAFF. CDR3 bases: TGTGCCAGCAGTTACCGCAGGGCCACTGAAGCTTTCTTT.

V and J are TRBV27 and TRBJ1-1, with 10 bases matching TRBD1. The CDR3 has 13 residues. CDR1 and CDR2 from the germline V gene are MNHEY and SMNVEV (reference sequence). V was clipped by 8 bases and J by 4 bases; unmatched bases: 4. CDR3 nucleotide sequence: TGTGCCAGCTCAGACAGGGGGCCCACTGAAGCTTTCTTT. Translating gives CASSDRGPTEAFF.

The rearrangement uses TRBV3-1 (or the pseudogene TRBV3-2) and TRBJ2-5; D unresolved. The ends were cut back, 8 bases at V and 2 bases at J, with 12 bases in the middle. Germline assignment: CDR1 LGHDT and CDR2 YNNKEL (reference sequence). The CDR3 covers 13 residues. CDR3 nucleotides: TGTGCCAGCTCCATTGAGGCACAAGAGACCCAGTACTTC. Translation gives CASSIEAQETQYF.

The chain employs TRBV4-1 and TRBJ1-4, with 7 bases identical to TRBD1. This CDR3 spans 17 amino acids. Germline values: CDR1 MGHRA, CDR2 YSYEKL. J was trimmed by 0 bases and V by 6 bases; bases with no gene match: 10. As DNA, the CDR3 is TGCGCCAGCAGTCCAACAGGGGTAGGGGCAACTAATGAAAAACTGTTTTTT. This encodes CASSPTGVGATNEKLFF.

This chain joins TRBV3-1 (or the pseudogene TRBV3-2) and TRBJ2-5; D is uncertain. Germline V gene lookup returns CDR1 LGHDT and CDR2 YNNKEL (reference sequence). V dropped 0 bases and J dropped 5 bases, with 13 bases sitting between them. The CDR3 is 15 residues long. The CDR3 loop reads CASSQEFGSRETQYF. The CDR3 DNA reads TGTGCCAGCAGCCAAGAATTTGGATCTCGGGAGACCCAGTACTTC.

This chain uses TRBV7-6 with TRBJ2-2; D might be TRBD1 or TRBD2, each matching 5 bases. The V gene's germline CDR1 is SGHVS and CDR2 FNYEAQ. Trimming took 4 bases from V and 5 from J, leaving 26 bases between them. The CDR3 contains 19 residues. This CDR3 is CASSWGYGAERLATGELFF. The CDR3 DNA is TGTGCCAGCAGCTGGGGGTACGGGGCAGAGAGACTGGCGACCGGGGAGCTGTTTTTT.

The chain links TRBV7-3 to TRBJ1-1; 7 bases match TRBD1. The CDR3 runs 14 residues. Trimming took 5 bases from V and 1 from J; bases not matched to a gene: 4. Germline loops: CDR1 SGHTA, CDR2 FQGTGA. The CDR3 bases are TGTGCCAGCAGCCGGGACAGCGGGAACACTGAAGCTTTCTTT. Translating it yields CASSRDSGNTEAFF.

The chain carries TRBV5-1 and TRBJ1-1, with D perhaps matching TRBD1 (6 bases). Between the trimmed V and J ends, which lost 0 bases and 0 bases, there was a span of 15 bases. CDR1 is SGHRS and CDR2 is YFSETQ in the germline V gene. This CDR3 region has 17 residues. CDR3 bases: TGCGCCAGCAGCTTGGCAGGAGGGGGAATGATGAACACTGAAGCTTTCTTT. Its translation: CASSLAGGGMMNTEAFF.

The chain links TRBV5-6 to TRBJ2-7, with unresolved D. The length of the CDR3 is 12 residues. Per the germline V gene, CDR1 is SGHDT and CDR2 is YYEEEE. Between the trimmed V and J ends, which lost 3 bases and 0 bases, there was a span of 4 bases. CDR3 bases: TGTGCCAGCAGCTACACCTCCTACGAGCAGTACTTC. Translated: CASSYTSYEQYF. Filled out from reference TRBV5-6 and TRBJ2-7, the complete variable domain reads DAGVTQSPTHLIKTRGQQVTLRCSPKSGHDTVSWYQQALGQGPQFIFQYYEEEERQRGNFPDRFSGHQFPNYSSELNVNALLLGDSALYLCASSYTSYEQYFGPGTRLTVT.

The chain carries TRBV2 and TRBJ2-5, with 11 bases identical to TRBD2. CDR1 and CDR2 from the germline V gene are SNHLY and FYNNEI. V dropped 4 bases and J dropped 2; count of bases not matched to a gene: 3. The CDR3 is made up of 15 amino acids. The CDR3 sequence is CASSGLAGFQETQYF. CDR3 bases: TGTGCCAGCAGTGGACTAGCGGGGTTTCAAGAGACCCAGTACTTC.

V and J are TRBV19 and TRBJ1-1, with 12 bases lining up with TRBD1. V lost 5 bases and J lost 2; bases outside the gene matches: 3. Germline loops: CDR1 LNHDA, CDR2 SQIVND (reference sequence). The CDR3 is 15 residues long. In DNA, the CDR3 is TGTGCCAGTAGTGTCGGGACAGGGGGCAACACTGAAGCTTTCTTT. As protein: CASSVGTGGNTEAFF. Looking up the rest from reference TRBV19 and TRBJ1-1 gives the full variable domain: DGGITQSPKYLFRKEGQNVTLSCEQNLNHDAMYWYRQDPGQGLRLIYYSQIVNDFQKGDIAEGYSVSREKKESFPLTVTSAQKNPTAFYLCASSVGTGGNTEAFFGQGTRLTVV.

The rearrangement links TRBV29-1 to TRBJ2-2; 11 nucleotides match TRBD1. This CDR3 region has 14 residues. CDR1 and CDR2 (germline): SQVTM, ANQGSEA. Trimming at V came to 7 bases and at J to 5 bases, leaving 6 bases not matched to a gene. Here the CDR3 reads CSAMDRGQTGELFF. Here the CDR3 DNA reads TGCAGCGCCATGGACAGGGGGCAAACCGGGGAGCTGTTTTTT.

This chain uses TRBV30 with TRBJ1-1; weak D call: TRBD1 (5 bases). The ends were cut back, 2 bases at V and 0 bases at J, with 13 bases in the middle. From germline, CDR1 is GTSNPN and CDR2 SVGIG (reference sequence). The CDR3 consists of 15 residues. The CDR3 region is CAWSIGALVNTEAFF. The CDR3 DNA reads as TGTGCCTGGAGTATAGGGGCGCTGGTGAACACTGAAGCTTTCTTT.

The chain uses TRBV7-9 and TRBJ1-2; D gene uncertain. With 5 bases removed from V and 2 bases from J, the gap between germline ends came to 9 bases. This CDR3 contains 13 residues. Germline V gene lookup returns CDR1 SEHNR and CDR2 FQNEAQ (reference sequence). CDR3 protein: CASSPDANYGYTF. The DNA for the CDR3 is TGTGCCAGCAGCCCAGACGCCAACTATGGCTACACCTTC.

The rearrangement uses TRBV3-1 (or the pseudogene TRBV3-2) and TRBJ2-3; 8 nucleotides match TRBD2. V lost 4 bases to trimming and J lost 3 bases; unmatched junction nucleotides: 9. The CDR3 length is 16 residues. Germline loops: CDR1 LGHDT, CDR2 YNNKEL (reference sequence). The CDR3 reads CASSRSGGGSTDTQYF. Here the CDR3 DNA reads TGTGCCAGCAGCCGAAGCGGGGGCGGGAGTACAGATACGCAGTATTTT.

This clone occurred a few times. The chain joins TRBV6-5 to TRBJ1-4; maybe TRBD1 (5 bases). Germline lookup yields CDR1 MNHEY and CDR2 SVGAGI. The CDR3 runs 15 residues. V lost 8 bases to trimming and J lost 8 bases, with 21 bases between them. CDR3 DNA sequence: TGTGCCAGCCGGAGGTCGGCGGGGGAGGGAGAAAAACTGTTTTTT. Its translation is CASRRSAGEGEKLFF.

The chain couples TRBV7-8 to TRBJ2-3; D unclear. This CDR3 is built from 14 residues. V shed 2 bases and J shed 2 bases, with 8 bases lying between them. Looked up from germline, CDR1 is SGHVS and CDR2 is FQNEAQ. The CDR3 spells CASSLSSITDTQYF. In DNA, the CDR3 is TGTGCCAGCAGCTTATCAAGTATCACAGATACGCAGTATTTT.

This rearrangement joins TRBV25-1 to TRBJ1-2, with D possibly matching TRBD1 (5 bases). This CDR3 has 15 residues. V was shortened by 1 base and J by 8 bases, with 17 bases between the two germline ends. Per the germline V gene, CDR1 is MGHDK and CDR2 is SYGVNS. The CDR3 nucleotides are TGTGCCAGCAGTGAATGGGAGGGCAGGGAGGGCGGCTACACCTTC. It encodes CASSEWEGREGGYTF.